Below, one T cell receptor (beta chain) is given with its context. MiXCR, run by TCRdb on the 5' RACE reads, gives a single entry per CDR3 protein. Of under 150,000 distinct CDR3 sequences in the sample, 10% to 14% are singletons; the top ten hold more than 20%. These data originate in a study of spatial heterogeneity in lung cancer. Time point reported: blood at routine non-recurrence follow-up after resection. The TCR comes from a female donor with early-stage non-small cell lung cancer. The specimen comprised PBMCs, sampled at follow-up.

CDR3 DNA: TGCAGTGCTCCCGGGATACACCAAGAGACCCAGTACTTC. As protein: CSAPGIHQETQYF. This chain joins TRBV20-1 and TRBJ2-5, with D possibly TRBD2 on 5 matching bases. This CDR3 is 13 amino acids long. V lost 5 bases to trimming and J lost 0 bases, with 10 bases between them. The V gene's germline CDR1 is DFQATT and CDR2 SNEGSKA (reference sequence).